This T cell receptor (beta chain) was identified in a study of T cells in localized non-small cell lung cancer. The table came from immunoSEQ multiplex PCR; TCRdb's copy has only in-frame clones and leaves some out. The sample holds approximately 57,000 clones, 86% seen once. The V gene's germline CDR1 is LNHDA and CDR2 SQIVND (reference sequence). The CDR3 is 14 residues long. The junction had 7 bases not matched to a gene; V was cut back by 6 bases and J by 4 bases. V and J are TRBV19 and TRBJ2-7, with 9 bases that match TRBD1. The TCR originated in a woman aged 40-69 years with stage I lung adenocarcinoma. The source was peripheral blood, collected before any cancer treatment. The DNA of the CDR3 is TGTGCCAGTAGCCCCGGGACAGGGCCTTACGAGCAGTACTTC. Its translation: CASSPGTGPYEQYF.